Shown below are 32 T cell receptor beta chains from a single sample sequenced in a study of OX40 agonist ivuxolimab in advanced cancers. Sequencing used immunoSEQ multiplex PCR; TCRdb keeps in-frame clones, though not all of them. In the table there are some 62,000 clones, 84% of which are singletons. Specimen: CD4+ or CD8+ T cells sorted from blood, collected in a trial of the OX40 agonist ivuxolimab. Receptors originate from an adult with an advanced solid tumor such as melanoma, head and neck, liver or kidney cancer.

The J gene is TRBJ2-7, the V gene TRBV5-1; D remains ambiguous. The V gene's germline CDR1 is SGHRS and CDR2 YFSETQ. CDR3 length: 13 amino acids. The V end lost 0 bases, the J end lost 2 bases, and 6 bases lay between the germline ends. The CDR3 coding sequence is TGCGCCAGCAGCTTGGACAGCGCCTACGAGCAGTACTTC. It translates to CASSLDSAYEQYF.

The J gene is TRBJ1-1, the V gene TRBV7-9; D ambiguous. V was trimmed by 2 bases and J by 1 base, leaving 11 bases between them. The germline CDR1 and CDR2 sequences are SEHNR and FQNEAQ (reference sequence). The CDR3 length is 15 residues. The CDR3 nucleotides read TGTGCCAGCAGCTTATCCCCGACTGAGAACACTGAAGCTTTCTTT. Its translation is CASSLSPTENTEAFF.

This rearrangement joins TRBV30 to TRBJ1-5, with D possibly TRBD1 on 5 matching bases. The CDR3 sequence is 14 residues long. Trimming removed 3 bases at V and 6 bases at J, with 15 bases between. From germline, CDR1 is GTSNPN and CDR2 SVGIG (reference sequence). CDR3 in amino acids: CAWRDAGIGQPQHF. The CDR3 DNA reads TGTGCCTGGAGAGATGCAGGGATTGGTCAGCCCCAGCATTTT.

The chain recombines TRBV4-3 with TRBJ2-7; D gene uncertain. Germline values: CDR1 LGHNA, CDR2 YSLEER. This CDR3 is 13 amino acids long. V shed 0 bases and J shed 5 bases, with 8 bases lying between them. The CDR3 nucleotides read TGCGCCAGCAGCCAAGATTGGAGCCACGAGCAGTACTTC. Amino acids: CASSQDWSHEQYF.

This sequence joins TRBV4-1 and TRBJ2-1; 11 nucleotides match TRBD1. Germline assignment: CDR1 MGHRA and CDR2 YSYEKL. The ends lost 4 bases at V and 5 bases at J; junction bases unmatched: 4. The CDR3 covers 15 residues. The CDR3 protein is CASSLRDRGDNEQFF. In DNA, the CDR3 is TGCGCCAGCAGCCTTCGGGACAGGGGGGACAATGAGCAGTTCTTC.

This clone was recorded only once. The rearrangement links TRBV5-1 to TRBJ1-2; TRBD1 aligns across 10 bases. Germline CDR1 SGHRS, CDR2 YFSETQ. The CDR3 sequence is 16 residues long. V lost 2 bases to trimming and J lost 5 bases; unmatched junction nucleotides: 9. DNA of the CDR3: TGCGCCAGCAGCTTCACTGGACAGGGGGGAAAGTATGGCTACACCTTC. This gives the protein CASSFTGQGGKYGYTF. Together with reference TRBV5-1 and TRBJ1-2, the CDR3 gives the full variable domain: KAGVTQTPRYLIKTRGQQVTLSCSPISGHRSVSWYQQTPGQGLQFLFEYFSETQRNKGNFPGRFSGRQFSNSRSEMNVSTLELGDSALYLCASSFTGQGGKYGYTFGSGTRLTVV.

This rearrangement joins TRBV11-2 to TRBJ2-2; no clear D gene. V lost 1 base and J lost 3, with 6 bases in between. Germline assignment: CDR1 SGHAT and CDR2 FQNNGV. This CDR3 has 14 residues. The chain's CDR3 is CASSLVVDTGELFF. As DNA, the CDR3 is TGTGCCAGCAGCTTAGTTGTAGACACCGGGGAGCTGTTTTTT.

This chain uses TRBV27 with TRBJ2-7; 7 positions match TRBD1. This CDR3 spans 13 amino acids. The germline V gene has CDR1 MNHEY and CDR2 SMNVEV (reference sequence). Unmatched junction bases numbered 7, after V lost 5 bases and J lost 6 bases. CDR3 in amino acids: CASSDRASTEQYF. CDR3 DNA: TGTGCCAGCAGTGACAGGGCGTCTACCGAGCAGTACTTC.

The chain employs TRBV7-9 and TRBJ2-5; 7 positions match TRBD2. The end of the DNA aligns better with TRBJ2-7, so the J call may be wrong. This CDR3 is built from 15 residues. Germline V CDR1 and CDR2: SEHNR, FQNEAQ (reference sequence). CDR3 nucleotides: TGTGCCAGCAGCTTATCCGCGGGAGTCTCCTACGAGCAGTACTTC. Amino acid sequence: CASSLSAGVSYEQYF.

The chain uses TRBV27 and TRBJ2-2, with TRBD2 as a possible D gene (6 bases). Trimming took 6 bases from V and 4 from J, leaving 12 bases between them. Germline values: CDR1 MNHEY, CDR2 SMNVEV (reference sequence). There are 14 residues in the CDR3. CDR3 region: CASREGRGTGELFF. The CDR3 DNA is TGTGCCAGCAGGGAGGGTCGGGGCACCGGGGAGCTGTTTTTT.

The gene calls are TRBV7-9 and TRBJ2-7; TRBD1 matches at 7 bases. V lost 4 bases to trimming and J lost 4 bases; unmatched junction nucleotides: 4. Germline V gene sequence: CDR1 SEHNR, CDR2 FQNEAQ (reference sequence). CDR3 size: 13 residues. This chain's CDR3 is CASSSRDRYEQYF. Here the CDR3 DNA reads TGTGCCAGCAGCTCTCGGGACAGATACGAGCAGTACTTC.

The chain carries TRBV7-2 and TRBJ2-5, with no clear D. Between the trimmed V and J ends, which lost 5 bases and 5 bases, there was a span of 9 bases. The CDR3 spans 12 residues. The germline gives CDR1 SGHTA, CDR2 FQGNSA. CDR3 bases: TGTGCCAGCAGCCGTGAGGTGGAGACCCAGTACTTC. Its translation is CASSREVETQYF.

The CDR3 DNA is TGCGCCAGCAGCTTGGGTTGGTGGAAAACCTACGAGCAGTACTTC. It translates to CASSLGWWKTYEQYF. J is TRBJ2-7 and V is TRBV5-1, with D hard to call. The CDR3 contains 15 residues. Per the germline V gene, CDR1 is SGHRS and CDR2 is YFSETQ. Trimming took off 0 bases at V and 2 bases at J, with 12 bases between the two ends.

This clone is a singleton in its sample. The chain employs TRBV5-6 and TRBJ1-2; the D gene is possibly TRBD1 (5 bases). This CDR3 spans 14 amino acids. Trimming took 5 bases from V and 4 from J, leaving 15 bases between them. Germline loops: CDR1 SGHDT, CDR2 YYEEEE. The CDR3 spells CASSHRGAGYGYTF. The CDR3 DNA follows: TGTGCCAGCAGTCACAGAGGGGCAGGCTATGGCTACACCTTC.

V gene TRBV29-1 combines with J gene TRBJ2-7, with TRBD2 identical over 13 bases. Germline trimming cut 5 bases from V and 4 bases from J; bases unmatched to any gene: 8. The CDR3 is 15 residues long. The germline gives CDR1 SQVTM, CDR2 ANQGSEA. The DNA for the CDR3 is TGCAGCGTTCAAATCGGACTAGCGGGAGATTACGAGCAGTACTTC. It translates to CSVQIGLAGDYEQYF.

V and J are TRBV27 and TRBJ2-3; a weak D match, TRBD1 (5 bases). V was cut by 9 bases and J by 5 bases, with 9 bases left in between. The germline V gene has CDR1 MNHEY and CDR2 SMNVEV (reference sequence). This CDR3 has 11 amino acids. CDR3 DNA: TGTGCCAGGCCGACAGTAGATACGCAGTATTTT. It codes for CARPTVDTQYF.

This clone was seen only once. The CDR3 DNA reads as TGTGCCAGCAGCTTGACGGATAACTATGGCTACACCTTC. This translates into CASSLTDNYGYTF. The chain has TRBV5-4 and TRBJ1-2; D gene ambiguous. The CDR3 runs 13 residues. V lost 1 base to trimming and J lost 1 base, with 5 bases between them. Germline lookup yields CDR1 SGHNT and CDR2 YYREEE (reference sequence).

The rearrangement uses TRBV29-1 and TRBJ2-7; D is possibly TRBD1 (6 bases). The V gene lost 5 bases and the J gene lost 2 bases, with 13 bases spanning the gap. Germline V CDR1 and CDR2: SQVTM, ANQGSEA. The CDR3 length is 13 residues. CDR3 amino acids: CSVYTGLAYEQYF. The CDR3 coding sequence is TGCAGCGTTTATACAGGGCTGGCCTACGAGCAGTACTTC.

V usage is TRBV7-9 and J usage is TRBJ2-2, with 9 bases fitting TRBD1. This CDR3 contains 15 residues. J was trimmed by 8 bases and V by 4 bases; bases with no gene match: 8. Germline CDR1 is SEHNR and CDR2 is FQNEAQ (reference sequence). CDR3 bases: TGTGCCAGCAGCTCTGGACAGGGGCTTGTTGGGGAGCTGTTTTTT. It yields the protein CASSSGQGLVGELFF.

The chain uses TRBV6-5 and TRBJ2-1; D is uncertain. The CDR3 extends over 12 amino acids. From germline, CDR1 is MNHEY and CDR2 SVGAGI. V gave up 9 bases and J gave up 9 bases, with 15 bases separating them. The chain's CDR3 is CASGRLPVEQFF. In DNA, the CDR3 is TGTGCCAGTGGTAGGTTACCGGTTGAGCAGTTCTTC.

The rearrangement joins TRBV5-1 to TRBJ1-1; 9 bases align to TRBD1. V shed 4 bases, J shed 4 bases, and the junction held 14 bases outside the gene matches. Germline CDR1 and CDR2: SGHRS and YFSETQ. The CDR3 loop spans 17 amino acids. As DNA, the CDR3 is TGCGCCAGCAGCACGGACAGGGGAGGCCATGCGAGCACTGAAGCTTTCTTT. Translated: CASSTDRGGHASTEAFF.

The rearrangement uses TRBV6-5 and TRBJ1-1, with D possibly being TRBD1 (5 bases). This CDR3 comprises 15 residues. CDR1 is MNHEY and CDR2 is SVGAGI in the germline V gene. Trimming took off 0 bases at V and 4 bases at J, with 12 bases between the two ends. The CDR3 DNA sequence: TGTGCCAGCAGTTACTCCCCAGGGAAGAGCACTGAAGCTTTCTTT. Translation gives CASSYSPGKSTEAFF.

The rearrangement joins TRBV7-2 to TRBJ2-7; perhaps TRBD1 as D (5 bases). The CDR3 spans 14 residues. Trimming stripped 7 bases from V and 1 base from J, with 14 bases between. Germline V CDR1 and CDR2: SGHTA, FQGNSA. The CDR3 DNA reads TGTGCCAGCACCTTCGGCCAGGGATCCTACGAGCAGTACTTC. Encoded protein: CASTFGQGSYEQYF.

The rearrangement links TRBV27 to TRBJ1-1; D remains unclear. V was pared by 5 bases and J by 5 bases, with 12 bases between. This CDR3 spans 13 amino acids. The germline gives CDR1 MNHEY, CDR2 SMNVEV (reference sequence). The CDR3 sequence: CASSPTRGTEAFF. The CDR3 DNA sequence: TGTGCCAGCAGTCCAACACGGGGAACTGAAGCTTTCTTT.

V is TRBV9 and J is TRBJ1-3, with D maybe TRBD1 (5 bases). V was shortened by 4 bases and J by 0 bases, with 14 bases between the two germline ends. CDR3 length: 16 amino acids. Germline V gives CDR1 SGDLS, CDR2 YYNGEE. The DNA for the CDR3 is TGTGCCAGCAGCCCGGAAGGACACCACTCTGGAAACACCATATATTTT. Its translation is CASSPEGHHSGNTIYF.

This CDR3 reads CASSVGSGQSYEQYF. DNA of the CDR3: TGTGCCAGCAGCGTAGGGTCGGGACAGTCCTACGAGCAGTACTTC. The chain recombines TRBV9 with TRBJ2-7; 7 bases map to TRBD1. This CDR3 contains 15 residues. V lost 0 bases, J lost 1 base, and 4 bases stayed unmatched. Germline V gives CDR1 SGDLS, CDR2 YYNGEE.

This rearrangement joins TRBV5-1 to TRBJ2-3, with D uncertain. Per the germline V gene, CDR1 is SGHRS and CDR2 is YFSETQ. The ends were cut back, 0 bases at V and 4 bases at J, with 9 bases in the middle. CDR3 size: 14 residues. The CDR3 DNA reads as TGCGCCAGCAGCTTGGGTTGGGCGGCAGATACGCAGTATTTT. It yields the protein CASSLGWAADTQYF.

The V and J genes are TRBV5-8 and TRBJ2-7; 10 bases agree with TRBD2. CDR3 length: 16 amino acids. Germline V lookup: CDR1 SGHTS, CDR2 YDEGEE. V lost 4 bases to trimming and J lost 3 bases; unmatched junction nucleotides: 10. This chain's CDR3 is CASSPSWGLASYEQYF. CDR3 coding DNA: TGTGCCAGCAGCCCTTCCTGGGGACTAGCGAGCTACGAGCAGTACTTC.

This chain connects TRBV5-6 to TRBJ1-6; unclear D gene. Germline CDR1 and CDR2: SGHDT and YYEEEE. Trimming took off 5 bases at V and 1 base at J, with 10 bases between the two ends. CDR3 length: 15 residues. Here the CDR3 DNA reads TGTGCCAGCAGTAAAATTGGGTCCTATAATTCACCCCTCCACTTT. Its protein is CASSKIGSYNSPLHF.

The gene calls are TRBV4-1 and TRBJ1-3, with D perhaps matching TRBD1 (5 bases). The CDR3 length is 16 residues. Trimming shortened V by 1 base and J by 0 bases, and 10 bases separated the two germline ends. The germline V gene encodes CDR1 MGHRA and CDR2 YSYEKL. CDR3 region: CASSQGGTLSGNTIYF. CDR3 nucleotide sequence: TGCGCCAGCAGCCAAGGGGGGACCCTCTCTGGAAACACCATATATTTT.

The CDR3 loop is CATRRGLTFYGYTF. The CDR3 DNA reads as TGTGCCACCCGCCGGGGCCTGACATTCTATGGCTACACCTTC. J is TRBJ1-2 and V is TRBV27; D may be TRBD1 (5 bases). Trimming left V 10 bases short and J 4 bases short, with 19 bases between. Germline loops: CDR1 MNHEY, CDR2 SMNVEV (reference sequence). This CDR3 has 14 residues.

This clone showed up just once. The chain couples TRBV29-1 to TRBJ2-7; 9 bases line up with TRBD1. Germline trimming cut 4 bases from V and 6 bases from J; bases unmatched to any gene: 10. This CDR3 is 14 amino acids long. CDR1 and CDR2 from the germline V gene are SQVTM and ANQGSEA. The CDR3: CSVVRGTGFAEQYF. In DNA, the CDR3 is TGCAGCGTTGTAAGGGGGACAGGGTTTGCCGAGCAGTACTTC.